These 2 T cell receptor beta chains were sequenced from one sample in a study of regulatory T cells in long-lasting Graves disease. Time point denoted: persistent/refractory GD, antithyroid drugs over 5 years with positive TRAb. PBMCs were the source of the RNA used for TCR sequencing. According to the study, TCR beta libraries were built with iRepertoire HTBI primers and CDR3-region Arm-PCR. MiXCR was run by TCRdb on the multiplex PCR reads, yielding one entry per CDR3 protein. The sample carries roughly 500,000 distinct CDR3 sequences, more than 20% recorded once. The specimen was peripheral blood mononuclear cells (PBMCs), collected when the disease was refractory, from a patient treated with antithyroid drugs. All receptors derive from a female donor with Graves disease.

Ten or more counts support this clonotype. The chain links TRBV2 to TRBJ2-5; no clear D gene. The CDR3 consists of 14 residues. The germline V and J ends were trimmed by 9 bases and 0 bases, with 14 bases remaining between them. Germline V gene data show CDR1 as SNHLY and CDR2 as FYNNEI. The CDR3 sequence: CARQFAHNQETQYF. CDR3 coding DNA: TGTGCCAGGCAATTTGCCCACAACCAAGAGACCCAGTACTTC.

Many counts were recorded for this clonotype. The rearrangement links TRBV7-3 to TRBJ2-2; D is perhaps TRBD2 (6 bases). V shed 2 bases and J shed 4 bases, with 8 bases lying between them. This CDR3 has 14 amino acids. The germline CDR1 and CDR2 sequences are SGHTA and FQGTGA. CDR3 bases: TGTGCCAGCAGCTTATGGGACTCCACCGGGGAGCTGTTTTTT. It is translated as CASSLWDSTGELFF.